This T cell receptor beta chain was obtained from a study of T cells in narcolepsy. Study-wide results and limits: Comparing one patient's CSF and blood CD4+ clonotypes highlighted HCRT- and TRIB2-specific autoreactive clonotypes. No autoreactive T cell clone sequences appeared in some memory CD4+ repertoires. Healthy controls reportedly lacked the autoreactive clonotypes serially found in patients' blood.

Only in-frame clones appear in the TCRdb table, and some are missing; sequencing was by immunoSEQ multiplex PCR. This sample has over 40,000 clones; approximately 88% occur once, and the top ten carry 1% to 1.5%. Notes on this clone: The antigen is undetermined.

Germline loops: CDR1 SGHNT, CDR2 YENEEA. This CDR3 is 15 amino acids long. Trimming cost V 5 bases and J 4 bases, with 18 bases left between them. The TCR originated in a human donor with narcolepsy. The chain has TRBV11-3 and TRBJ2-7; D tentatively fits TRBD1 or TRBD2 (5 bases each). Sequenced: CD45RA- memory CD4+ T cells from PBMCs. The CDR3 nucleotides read TGTGCCAGCAGCCCGAGCCGGGACCGAGTGTACGAGCAGTACTTC. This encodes CASSPSRDRVYEQYF.